This T cell receptor (beta chain) was documented in a study of CD8 T cells in ankylosing spondylitis. Study-level findings and limits: Relatively scarce in peripheral blood, disease-linked clones were CD8+.

Making the TCR beta libraries involved quantitative 5'-RACE with molecular barcodes. TCRdb redid the calling of the 5' RACE reads with MiXCR, one entry per CDR3 protein. The data contain about 69,000 distinct CDR3 sequences, 5.3% of them singletons. This clonotype has a count of ten or more. Its matching antigen is unknown. Germline V lookup: CDR1 SGHRS, CDR2 YFSETQ. This CDR3 contains 15 residues. Between the trimmed V and J ends, which lost 4 bases and 3 bases, there was a span of 17 bases. The rearrangement uses TRBV5-1 and TRBJ2-7; possible D gene TRBD1, 8 bases. Sequenced input: blood, either unsorted or a sorted T cell fraction (not recorded which). This receptor was obtained from a male donor with ankylosing spondylitis or in good health (not recorded which). CDR3 sequence (DNA): TGCGCCAGCAGCAGGGAGGGACAGGCATACTACGAGCAGTACTTC. This encodes CASSREGQAYYEQYF.